This passage covers 4 T cell receptor beta chains from one sample sequenced in a study of blood T cell repertoires in COVID-19. Assay: immunoSEQ multiplex PCR; the TCRdb copy retains only in-frame clones and omits some. The sample lists about 250,000 clones; 86% were seen once. Sequenced sample: peripheral blood. The source is a woman over 75 with COVID-19, enrolled during active disease.

This rearrangement joins TRBV5-1 to TRBJ1-5; D remains ambiguous. V was cut by 4 bases and J by 1 base, with 15 bases left in between. The germline CDR1 and CDR2 sequences are SGHRS and YFSETQ. The CDR3 runs 16 residues. For the CDR3, the DNA is TGCGCCAGCAGCCCTTTAGGAGCTTGGAGCAATCAGCCCCAGCATTTT. Translated, it gives CASSPLGAWSNQPQHF.

This clone showed up just once. The chain combines TRBV27 with TRBJ2-3, with D possibly being TRBD1 (5 bases). Looked up from germline, CDR1 is MNHEY and CDR2 is SMNVEV (reference sequence). This CDR3 comprises 13 residues. Trimming pared 2 bases from V and 8 bases from J, leaving 11 bases between. The CDR3 sequence: CASSLKGPSTQYF. CDR3 DNA: TGTGCCAGCAGTTTAAAGGGGCCTAGTACGCAGTATTTT.

The chain combines TRBV15 with TRBJ2-7, with TRBD1 identical over 9 bases. This CDR3 region has 14 residues. The V gene end was trimmed by 3 bases and the J gene end by 7 bases; junction bases not matched to a gene: 7. In germline, CDR1 is LNHNV, CDR2 YYDKDF (reference sequence). The chain's CDR3 is CATSSWDRVGEQYF. The CDR3 nucleotides are TGTGCCACCAGCAGCTGGGACAGGGTGGGAGAGCAGTACTTC.

The chain joins TRBV6-5 to TRBJ1-6; 9 bases are shared with TRBD1. J was trimmed by 10 bases and V by 6 bases; bases with no gene match: 4. Germline V gene sequence: CDR1 MNHEY, CDR2 SVGAGI. There are 13 residues in the CDR3. The CDR3 DNA reads as TGTGCCAGCAGCCAACAGGGGGCCTCACCCCTCCACTTT. Translated, it gives CASSQQGASPLHF.